This TCR beta chain was sequenced for a study of blood T cell repertoires in COVID-19. Study at large: T cells, B-cell-depleted T cells, or PBMCs provided the cDNA or gDNA that served as material.

Germline CDR1 MGHRA, CDR2 YSYEKL. Germline trimming cut 2 bases from V and 7 bases from J; bases unmatched to any gene: 5. This CDR3 spans 15 amino acids. Libraries were prepared by immunoSEQ multiplex PCR; TCRdb keeps only in-frame clonotypes and omits some of them. The sample consists of approximately 25,000 clones, roughly 94% of them appearing once. The sequence was obtained from a man between 65 and 85 years old with active COVID-19. This chain connects TRBV4-1 to TRBJ1-6, with 7 bases aligning to TRBD1. The sample consisted of peripheral blood. CDR3 nucleotide sequence: TGCGCCAGCAGCCAACAGGGGGACACCAATTCACCCCTCCACTTT. This gives the protein CASSQQGDTNSPLHF.